This TCR beta chain was sequenced for a study of OX40 agonist ivuxolimab in advanced cancers. Regarding the study in general: Ivuxolimab was a fully human IgG2 agonistic monoclonal antibody targeting the costimulatory receptor OX40 (CD134). Intravenous ivuxolimab was administered to patients every 2 weeks at six dose levels: 0.01, 0.1, 0.3, 1.5, 3 and 10 mg/kg. Among the 52 dose-escalation patients, about 19 had hepatocellular carcinoma, approximately 15 melanoma, 9 renal cell carcinoma and 9 head and neck cancer. In the dose-escalation cohort, 82.7% of patients were male, and the mean age was approximately 55 years, with a range of about 23 to 85. Prior anti-PD-1, anti-PD-L1 or anti-CTLA-4 therapy was permitted, and approximately 40% of dose-escalation patients had received checkpoint inhibitors. Partial responses occurred in three dose-escalation patients: two with cutaneous melanoma and one with hepatocellular carcinoma. Peripheral TCRbeta sequencing was intended to test whether TCR sequence diversity was altered and clonal T-cell expansion was caused by ivuxolimab. The paper describes the monotherapy dose-escalation part (N of about 57 patients) of the phase I trial of ivuxolimab.

What the research found in general, with its limitations: Low levels of normalized T-cell clonal expansion were also seen in some nonresponding patients. After ivuxolimab, more expanded clones were found on average in CD8+ T cells than in CD4+ T cells. The antigen specificity of the peripheral T cells that underwent clonal expansion was not determined. In partial responders in the 0.1-3.0 mg/kg groups, normalized peripheral clonal expansion was found to be among the lowest, especially among CD8+ T cells. At doses of 0.1 to 3.0 mg/kg, clonal expansion of both CD4+ and CD8+ blood T cells was observed from baseline to week 6.

Genomic DNA was extracted from sorted cells for sequencing of the TCRbeta CDR3 region. TCRbeta CDR3 regions were sequenced using the immunoSEQ Assay. TCRdb retrieved this table from immuneACCESS and kept in-frame rearrangements only. Not all clones are present; in checked studies, unresolved V genes account for under half, and no reason is known for the remainder. The sample data list roughly 75,000 clones, and roughly 86% of these were observed just once. The ten largest clonotypes hold 6% to 8% of the sample. CDR1 and CDR2 are drawn from the germline V gene: SGDLS, YYNGEE. Relative to germline, V is 4 bases shorter and J is 0 bases shorter, with 11 bases between their ends. The CDR3 measures 15 amino acids from cysteine to phenylalanine. Kept here is only the CDR3 DNA, which spans 45 bases and is read in frame from base 1. Remarks on this clone: Its antigen is not yet known. Base qualities are missing; no much larger clone stands one base away.

The trial excluded patients who had a history of autoimmune disease or who were on systemic immunosuppression. In every dose cohort, peripheral blood was drawn for TCR sequencing at baseline, cycle 4 day 1, and cycle 7 day 1. Samples were obtained from an open-label, multicenter, first-in-human phase I dose-escalation trial of ivuxolimab. Adults with locally advanced or metastatic head and neck squamous cell, hepatocellular, melanoma or renal cell carcinoma were enrolled in the trial. Before TCR sequencing, CD4+ and CD8+ T cells were separately sorted from peripheral blood. The clonotype was recovered from an adult with an advanced solid tumor such as melanoma, head and neck, liver or kidney cancer. The source was CD4+ or CD8+ T cells sorted from blood, collected in a trial of the OX40 agonist ivuxolimab. This chain is built from TRBV9 and TRBJ2-1, with no reliable assignment of the D segment. The nucleotide sequence reads TGTGCCAGCAGCCCCCCCGGTACCTCCTACAATGAGCAGTTCTTC. Its translation is CASSPPGTSYNEQFF.